A selection of T cell receptor beta chains follows, all from one sample in a study of radiotherapy plus CTLA-4 blockade in lung cancer. Profiled with immunoSEQ multiplex PCR; TCRdb holds only in-frame clones, not every one. Here the sample spans fewer than 90,000 clones, 75% to 90% being singletons. The material sequenced was peripheral blood, taken from a patient treated with radiotherapy plus ipilimumab. The receptors originated from a human donor with non-small cell lung cancer who had stable disease on radiotherapy plus ipilimumab. Both conserved end residues are part of each CDR3. D genes are given only for firm matches. Not every row has a clone size; where given, it reads once, few, many or a size class.

- | TRBJ2-7 | TRBV6-1 | - | TGTGCCAGCAGTGGCTCCGGGAACTACGAGCAGTACTTC | CASSGSGNYEQYF
once | TRBJ2-7 | TRBV27 | TRBD1 | TGTGCCAGCAGCTTTTGGGACAGGAGCTCCTACGAGCAGTACTTC | CASSFWDRSSYEQYF
- | TRBJ1-6 | TRBV18 | - | TGTGCCAGCTCACCACCGGGTGTCAGGGGTACCTATAATTCACCCCTCCACTTT | CASSPPGVRGTYNSPLHF
- | TRBJ2-2 | TRBV30 | - | TGTGCCTGGAGCGCCGAAAGAACCGGGGAGCTGTTTTTT | CAWSAERTGELFF
- | TRBJ1-2 | TRBV11-2 | - | TGTGCCAGCAGCTTTCCGAACTATGGCTACACCTTC | CASSFPNYGYTF
- | TRBJ2-3 | TRBV11-3 | - | TGTGCCAGCAGCTTAAGCACAGCCCCAGGCAGCACAGATACGCAGTATTTT | CASSLSTAPGSTDTQYF
- | TRBJ1-6 | TRBV5-6 | - | TGTGCCAGCAGCCTGGAGTTGGACAGCAACAATTCACCCCTCCACTTT | CASSLELDSNNSPLHF
- | TRBJ1-6 | TRBV21-1 | - | TGTGCCAGCAGCAAAGGGGGAGGGGGAAGGATTCGCCCAAATTCACCCCTCCACTTT | CASSKGGGGRIRPNSPLHF
- | TRBJ2-7 | TRBV29-1 | TRBD1 | TGCAGCGGAGGACAGGGGAAAAATCGTGACGAGCAGTACTTC | CSGGQGKNRDEQYF
- | TRBJ2-7 | TRBV2 | - | TGTGCCAGAGGGGAAGGCCGAGGAGGCTACGAGCAGTACTTC | CARGEGRGGYEQYF
- | TRBJ1-3 | TRBV29-1 | TRBD1 | TGCAGCGTTGGGGACGACAGGGTTGGAAACACCATATATTTT | CSVGDDRVGNTIYF
- | TRBJ2-6 | TRBV6-1 | - | TGTGCCAGCAGTACCCGGGGCTCTGGGGCCAACGTCCTGACTTTC | CASSTRGSGANVLTF
- | TRBJ2-1 | TRBV18 | TRBD2 | TGTGCCAGCTCACCAAGGAGCGGGAGAGGAAATGAGCAGTTCTTC | CASSPRSGRGNEQFF
- | TRBJ2-2 | TRBV27 | - | TGTGCCAGCAGTTCTCTGACGAAGACCGGGGAGCTGTTTTTT | CASSSLTKTGELFF
- | TRBJ2-7 | TRBV4-1 | - | TGCGCCAGCAGCCAAGCACAAGGGAGCTCCTACGAGCAGTACTTC | CASSQAQGSSYEQYF
- | TRBJ2-1 | TRBV6-6 | - | - | CASSSSGGPGNEQFF
once | TRBJ2-1 | TRBV19 | TRBD1 | TGTGCCAGTAAGACAGGGGGAAACAATGAGCAGTTCTTC | CASKTGGNNEQFF
- | TRBJ2-4 | TRBV2 | - | TGTGCCAGCAGTGAAGCGCTTCGGGGCAAAAACATTCAGTACTTC | CASSEALRGKNIQYF
- | TRBJ2-1 | TRBV5-1 | TRBD2 | TGCGCCAGCAGCTTGGGGACGAGACTAGCGGGCGAGTACAATGAGCAGTTCTTC | CASSLGTRLAGEYNEQFF
- | TRBJ1-5 | TRBV5-8 | - | TGTGCCAGCACACTACAGTCTATTAGCAATCAGCCCCAGCATTTT | CASTLQSISNQPQHF
once | TRBJ2-3 | TRBV6-5 | TRBD2 | TGTGCCAGCAGTTACTCGATCCTAGCGGGCACAGATACGCAGTATTTT | CASSYSILAGTDTQYF
few | TRBJ2-5 | TRBV9 | TRBD1 | TGTGCCAGCAGCGTAGGGGGCGGACAGGGGAGGGAGACCCAGTACTTC | CASSVGGGQGRETQYF
- | TRBJ1-2 | TRBV18 | - | TGTGCCAGCTCACCGTTAGGGGGTGGCTACACCTTC | CASSPLGGGYTF
- | TRBJ1-5 | TRBV6-5 | TRBD1 | TGTGCCAGCAGTTTTTCCAGGGGGGATCAGCCCCAGCATTTT | CASSFSRGDQPQHF
- | TRBJ2-1 | TRBV6-4 | TRBD2 | TGTGCCAGCAGTGAATCGGGGGGGGCAAGCAATGAGCAGTTCTTC | CASSESGGASNEQFF
- | TRBJ2-1 | TRBV7-9 | - | TGTGCCGGTAGAGGAGAGGGGCTCAATGAGCAGTTCTTC | CAGRGEGLNEQFF
- | TRBJ1-1 | TRBV5-1 | - | TGCGCCAGCAGCTTTCGAATCGGACAGACGAACACTGAAGCTTTCTTT | CASSFRIGQTNTEAFF
few | TRBJ1-5 | TRBV4-1 | - | TGCGCCAGCAGCCCTATAGGTAGCAATCAGCCCCAGCATTTT | CASSPIGSNQPQHF
- | TRBJ1-2 | TRBV25-1 | - | TGTGCCAGCAGTGAGTTGGACGGCAACTATGGCTACACCTTC | CASSELDGNYGYTF
- | TRBJ2-7 | TRBV6-5 | - | TGTGCCAGCTCTAGGGACGTATCGGCCTACGAGCAGTACTTC | CASSRDVSAYEQYF
- | TRBJ2-5 | TRBV18 | - | TGTGCCAGCACAGCCCAAGCCCCGGAGACCCAGTACTTC | CASTAQAPETQYF
- | TRBJ1-4 | TRBV5-1 | - | TGCGCCAGCAGCTTGGCCAGGGGTGAGGAAAAACTGTTTTTT | CASSLARGEEKLFF
once | TRBJ2-7 | TRBV5-4 | - | TGTGCCAGCAGCACCGAATGGGGGGCGCGGGAGCAGTACTTC | CASSTEWGAREQYF
once | TRBJ1-1 | TRBV29-1 | - | TGCAGCGTTGGCAGGGCCGCCACTGAAGCTTTCTTT | CSVGRAATEAFF
once | TRBJ2-2 | TRBV5-5 | - | TGTGCCAGCAGCTTGCGCTATACCGGGGAGCTGTTTTTT | CASSLRYTGELFF
- | TRBJ2-2 | TRBV18 | - | TGTGCCAGCTCACCACCGACCTCGAGCACCGGGGAGCTGTTTTTT | CASSPPTSSTGELFF
- | TRBJ1-5 | TRBV19 | - | TGTGCCAGTAGCCCCGATGGCGGATCCCCACTTGGGCAGCCCCAGCATTTT | CASSPDGGSPLGQPQHF
- | TRBJ2-2 | TRBV6-5 | - | TGTGCCAGCAGGCAGGGAGGTAACACCGGGGAGCTGTTTTTT | CASRQGGNTGELFF
- | TRBJ2-4 | TRBV28 | TRBD2 | TGTGCCAGCAGTTTACCTCTACTAGCGGGAGCCAAAAACATTCAGTACTTC | CASSLPLLAGAKNIQYF
few | TRBJ1-2 | TRBV28 | - | TGTGCCAGCAGTTTGCAGTCGCATGGCTACACCTTC | CASSLQSHGYTF
few | TRBJ2-7 | TRBV28 | - | TGTGCCAGCAGTTTATTCGCTAGATCCCAGTCCTACGAGCAGTACTTC | CASSLFARSQSYEQYF
- | TRBJ2-5 | TRBV2 | - | TGTGCCAGCAGTGGTATCTCACAAGAGACCCAGTACTTC | CASSGISQETQYF
- | TRBJ1-1 | TRBV29-1 | - | TGCAGCGTCCAGCGAGACACTGAAGCTTTCTTT | CSVQRDTEAFF